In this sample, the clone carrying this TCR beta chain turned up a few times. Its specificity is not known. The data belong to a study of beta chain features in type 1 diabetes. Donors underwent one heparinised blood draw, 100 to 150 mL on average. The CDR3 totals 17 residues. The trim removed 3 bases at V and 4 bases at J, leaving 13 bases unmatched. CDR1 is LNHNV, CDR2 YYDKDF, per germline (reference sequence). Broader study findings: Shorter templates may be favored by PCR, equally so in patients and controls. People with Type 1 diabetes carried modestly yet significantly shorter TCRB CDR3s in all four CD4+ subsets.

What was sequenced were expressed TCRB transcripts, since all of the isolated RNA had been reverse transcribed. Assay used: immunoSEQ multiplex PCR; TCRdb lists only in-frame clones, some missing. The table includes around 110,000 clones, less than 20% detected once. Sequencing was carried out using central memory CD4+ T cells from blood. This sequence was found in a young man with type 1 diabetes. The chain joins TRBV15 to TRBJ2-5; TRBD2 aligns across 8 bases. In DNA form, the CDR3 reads TGTGCCACCAGCAGTGGTGCGAGCGGGGGAGGGGGAGAGACCCAGTACTTC. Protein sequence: CATSSGASGGGGETQYF.